What follows are 32 T cell receptor beta chains derived from one specimen sequenced in a study of T cell repertoires in cytomegalovirus infection. TCRdb analysed the reads with MiXCR anew, one entry per CDR3 protein. This sample has approximately 910,000 distinct CDR3 sequences, with around 32% found just once. No cognate antigen is known for these TCRs. The source material was cultured CD8+ T cells from PBMCs, sampled from culture after CMV antigen stimulation. All receptors derive from a human donor in good health (CMV status not recorded). Some clones in this sample may be carry-over from other donors' samples.

This clonotype was detected a few times. The rearrangement uses TRBV10-3 and TRBJ2-7, with 9 bases identical to TRBD1. J gave up 6 bases and V 8 bases, and 11 bases lay outside the gene matches. Germline-derived CDR1 and CDR2 are ENHRY and SYGVKD. The CDR3 has 14 amino acids. The CDR3 sequence is CAIGSPGQGGEQYF. CDR3 sequence (DNA): TGTGCCATCGGCTCACCGGGACAGGGTGGCGAGCAGTACTTC.

The rearrangement joins TRBV4-3 to TRBJ2-5; TRBD2 matches at 15 bases. The V and J ends lost 0 bases and 2 bases, in that order; junction bases with no gene match: 13. Germline loops: CDR1 LGHNA, CDR2 YSLEER. The CDR3 consists of 21 residues. This CDR3 is CASSQDLPHGLAGGRQETQYF. The CDR3 DNA is TGCGCCAGCAGCCAAGATCTCCCCCACGGACTAGCGGGGGGGCGGCAAGAGACCCAGTACTTC.

The CDR3 DNA sequence: TGTGCCAGCAGTTTAAGGGGGGGGCGCGGAACTGAAGCTTTCTTT. Its protein is CASSLRGGRGTEAFF. The chain uses TRBV27 and TRBJ1-1, with a possible D match to TRBD1 (6 bases). V lost 2 bases, J lost 5 bases, and 15 bases lay in between. CDR1 is MNHEY, CDR2 SMNVEV, per germline (reference sequence). There are 15 residues in the CDR3.

In the case of this clonotype: One end of the junction varies from germline; a read error may be responsible. CDR3 bases: TGTGCCAGCAGCACACAGCGGGCAGCGAACACTAAAGCTTTCTTT. Its protein is CASSTQRAANTKAFF. The chain carries TRBV7-1 and TRBJ1-1; D is uncertain. TRBV7-1 is assigned to the ORF class and has an uncertain function. This CDR3 spans 15 amino acids.

This clonotype was seen a handful of times. The chain joins TRBV5-1 to TRBJ2-3, with D unresolved. This CDR3 contains 16 residues. Trimming left V 4 bases short and J 1 base short, with 16 bases between. CDR1 is SGHRS, CDR2 YFSETQ, per germline. The CDR3 protein is CASSAPLEMGTDTQYF. CDR3 coding DNA: TGCGCCAGCAGCGCCCCCCTTGAAATGGGCACAGATACGCAGTATTTT.

The chain uses TRBV28 and TRBJ1-5, with TRBD1 identical over 8 bases. V dropped 2 bases and J dropped 1; count of bases not matched to a gene: 7. The V gene's germline CDR1 is MDHEN and CDR2 SYDVKM. This CDR3 is built from 17 residues. For the CDR3, the DNA is TGTGCCAGCAGTTTAAGCTTCAGGGGGCAGAGCAATCAGCCCCAGCATTTT. Translation gives CASSLSFRGQSNQPQHF.

This chain connects TRBV25-1 to TRBJ2-3; no firm D call. V was shortened by 4 bases and J by 6 bases, with 8 bases between the two germline ends. CDR1 is MGHDK and CDR2 is SYGVNS in the germline V gene. This CDR3 comprises 12 residues. The CDR3 sequence is CASSGPRDTQYF. In nucleotides, the CDR3 is TGTGCCAGCAGTGGGCCCCGGGATACGCAGTATTTT.

The J gene is TRBJ2-7, the V gene TRBV6-5, with D perhaps matching TRBD1 (5 bases). The CDR3 consists of 15 residues. Trimming took 5 bases from V and 0 from J, leaving 14 bases between them. Germline V gene sequence: CDR1 MNHEY, CDR2 SVGAGI. CDR3 coding DNA: TGTGCCAGCAGTGGGCAGGGTGTCGTCTCCTACGAGCAGTACTTC. Its protein is CASSGQGVVSYEQYF.

The rearrangement uses TRBV6-5 and TRBJ1-1, with a tentative D call TRBD1 (5 bases). The V gene lost 0 bases and the J gene lost 4 bases, with 15 bases spanning the gap. The CDR3 is made up of 16 amino acids. Germline lookup yields CDR1 MNHEY and CDR2 SVGAGI. The CDR3 reads CASSYSKGVEGTEAFF. CDR3 DNA: TGTGCCAGCAGTTACTCGAAAGGGGTTGAAGGCACTGAAGCTTTCTTT.

V usage is TRBV20-1 and J usage is TRBJ2-1; a weak D match, TRBD1 (6 bases). CDR3 size: 15 residues. V shed 6 bases and J shed 2 bases, with 17 bases lying between them. Germline assignment: CDR1 DFQATT and CDR2 SNEGSKA (reference sequence). The CDR3 DNA follows: TGCAGTGCCGAGCCGAGACAGGACGCCTACAATGAGCAGTTCTTC. This sequence encodes CSAEPRQDAYNEQFF.

This chain connects TRBV6-2 or TRBV6-3 to TRBJ2-7; tentatively, D is TRBD1 (6 bases). The germline V and J ends were trimmed by 2 bases and 1 base, with 18 bases remaining between them. Per germline, CDR1 MNHEY and CDR2 SVGEGT. This CDR3 has 17 residues. The CDR3 here is CASSYPRIRGTSYEQYV. CDR3 DNA sequence: TGTGCCAGCAGTTACCCTCGAATCAGGGGCACATCCTACGAGCAGTACGTC.

This clonotype showed up many times. The gene calls are TRBV5-4 and TRBJ1-6; D may be TRBD1 (6 bases). The CDR3 spans 14 residues. V lost 4 bases and J lost 4, with 9 bases in between. Germline CDR1 reads SGHNT; CDR2 reads YYREEE (reference sequence). CDR3 nucleotide sequence: TGTGCCAGCAGCGTGGACAGATATAATTCACCCCTCCACTTT. Translated, it gives CASSVDRYNSPLHF.

The chain has TRBV3-1 and TRBJ2-5; maybe TRBD2 (5 bases). The CDR3 is 15 residues long. The ends were cut back, 0 bases at V and 5 bases at J, with 13 bases in the middle. From germline, CDR1 is LGHDT and CDR2 YNNKEL (reference sequence). This CDR3 is CASSQDGGIRETQYF. CDR3 coding DNA: TGTGCCAGCAGCCAAGATGGAGGCATCCGGGAGACCCAGTACTTC.

The sample holds many counts of this clonotype. The gene calls are TRBV7-6 and TRBJ1-1, with unresolved D. Between the trimmed V and J ends, which lost 5 bases and 5 bases, there was a span of 12 bases. The germline V gene has CDR1 SGHVS and CDR2 FNYEAQ. The CDR3 runs to 13 residues. This chain's CDR3 is CASSPTPGTEAFF. The CDR3 coding sequence is TGTGCCAGCAGCCCGACCCCGGGAACTGAAGCTTTCTTT.

This chain uses TRBV11-2 with TRBJ2-1, with 8 bases matching TRBD2. The CDR3 loop spans 15 amino acids. V lost 1 base, J lost 8 bases, and 7 bases stayed unmatched. Germline-derived CDR1 and CDR2 are SGHAT and FQNNGV. The CDR3 loop is CASSLVAGGAHEQFF. The CDR3 DNA reads as TGTGCCAGCAGCTTAGTTGCCGGGGGGGCCCATGAGCAGTTCTTC.

The V gene is TRBV2, the J gene TRBJ2-7; possibly TRBD2 for D (6 bases). The CDR3 length is 14 residues. Germline CDR1 SNHLY, CDR2 FYNNEI. Trimming cost V 4 bases and J 2 bases, with 12 bases left between them. This chain's CDR3 is CASSGSGIPYEQYF. The CDR3 bases are TGTGCCAGCAGTGGTAGCGGAATCCCCTACGAGCAGTACTTC.

The V call is TRBV7-6, the J call TRBJ1-2, with D unclear. The germline CDR1 and CDR2 sequences are SGHVS and FNYEAQ. The CDR3 contains 14 residues. Trimming shortened V by 1 base and J by 8 bases, and 14 bases separated the two germline ends. In DNA form, the CDR3 reads TGTGCCAGCAGCTTAGTCGGGGTGCGGGAAGGCTACACCTTC. Encoded protein: CASSLVGVREGYTF.

This clonotype was seen more than once but under ten times. The V gene is TRBV12-3 or TRBV12-4, the J gene TRBJ1-1; D unresolved. The CDR3 spans 14 residues. The germline V and J ends were trimmed by 8 bases and 1 base, with 14 bases remaining between them. The CDR3 sequence is CASFDRGENTEAFF. The CDR3 DNA is TGTGCCAGCTTCGATCGGGGAGAGAACACTGAAGCTTTCTTT.

The chain employs TRBV27 and TRBJ1-1, with unresolved D. In germline, CDR1 is MNHEY, CDR2 SMNVEV (reference sequence). V lost 2 bases to trimming and J lost 4 bases, with 14 bases between them. The CDR3 sequence is 15 residues long. The CDR3 spells CASSLLTAGATEAFF. The CDR3 nucleotides are TGTGCCAGCAGTTTACTCACGGCAGGAGCCACTGAAGCTTTCTTT.

This chain connects TRBV24-1 to TRBJ2-3, with 7 bases lining up with TRBD2. This CDR3 is built from 16 residues. J lost 2 bases, V lost 0 bases, and 4 bases had no gene match. Germline loops: CDR1 KGHDR, CDR2 SFDVKD. Written as DNA, the CDR3 is TGTGCCACCAGTGATTTGTTGGGGGGGGACACAGATACGCAGTATTTT. Translated, it gives CATSDLLGGDTDTQYF.

This clonotype was seen only a few times. This chain uses TRBV6-2 or TRBV6-3 with TRBJ2-7, with TRBD2 matching 8 bases. The V gene end was trimmed by 2 bases and the J gene end by 3 bases; junction bases not matched to a gene: 9. Germline V gene sequence: CDR1 MNHEY, CDR2 SVGEGT. This CDR3 is built from 16 residues. CDR3 DNA sequence: TGTGCCAGCAGTTACAACCCGGGACTAGGACTCTACGAGCAGTACGTC. Its protein is CASSYNPGLGLYEQYV.

Only a few counts were recorded for this clonotype. The gene calls are TRBV6-2 or TRBV6-3 and TRBJ2-7; D is perhaps TRBD2 (5 bases). V lost 3 bases to trimming and J lost 5 bases, with 17 bases between them. The CDR3 length is 15 residues. Germline values: CDR1 MNHEY, CDR2 SVGEGT. This CDR3 reads CASSYVEEWINEQYV. CDR3 coding DNA: TGTGCCAGCAGTTATGTGGAGGAGTGGATAAACGAGCAGTACGTC.

The chain is built from TRBV4-1 and TRBJ2-1; TRBD2 aligns across 8 bases. Trimming cost V 4 bases and J 10 bases; bases outside gene matches: 12. The CDR3 sequence is 15 residues long. Germline CDR1 MGHRA, CDR2 YSYEKL. This CDR3 reads CASSPGTRTSSEQFF. The CDR3 DNA reads TGCGCCAGCAGCCCCGGGACTAGGACTTCCAGCGAGCAGTTCTTC.

The genes are TRBV6-1 and TRBJ2-7, with D perhaps matching TRBD2 (6 bases). Germline-derived CDR1 and CDR2 are MNHNS and SASEGT. The CDR3 runs to 16 residues. Trimming shortened V by 6 bases and J by 5 bases, and 23 bases separated the two germline ends. CDR3 DNA: TGTGCCAGCAGAGTGGAGGGGACTTCACTTATCCACGAGCAGTACTTC. Protein product: CASRVEGTSLIHEQYF.

In DNA, the CDR3 is TGTGCCAGCAGTCCCCGGACGCAGAGCTCCTACGAGCAGTACTTC. It codes for CASSPRTQSSYEQYF. The rearrangement joins TRBV12-3 or TRBV12-4 to TRBJ2-7, with D hard to call. V shed 5 bases and J shed 0 bases, with 14 bases lying between them. CDR3 size: 15 residues.

The rearrangement joins TRBV15 to TRBJ1-2, with D unclear. Trimming removed 0 bases from V and 2 bases from J, with 10 bases in between. The CDR3 spans 15 residues. Germline V CDR1 and CDR2: LNHNV, YYDKDF (reference sequence). Written as DNA, the CDR3 is TGTGCCACCAGCAGAGATCGTCCAGAAAACTATGGCTACACCTTC. Encoded protein: CATSRDRPENYGYTF.

DNA of the CDR3: TGTGCCAGTAGTATATCGGACAGGGCTAGTATGTGGGACTACACCTTC. Protein sequence: CASSISDRASMWDYTF. This sequence joins TRBV19 and TRBJ1-2; 8 bases line up with TRBD1. Germline V lookup: CDR1 LNHDA, CDR2 SQIVND (reference sequence). The V segment lost 2 bases and the J segment 10 bases; nucleotides outside the gene matches: 15. The CDR3 has 16 amino acids.

V and J are TRBV6-5 and TRBJ2-1; 8 bases are shared with TRBD2. The CDR3 spans 15 residues. Trimming at V came to 2 bases and at J to 9 bases, leaving 9 bases not matched to a gene. Per the germline V gene, CDR1 is MNHEY and CDR2 is SVGAGI. CDR3 bases: TGTGCCAGCAGTTACGGGGGGACTAGGGACCGTGAGCAGTTCTTC. Protein: CASSYGGTRDREQFF.

This clonotype has a count of ten or more. This chain uses TRBV7-6 with TRBJ1-1, with D unresolved. CDR3 length: 14 amino acids. The V and J ends lost 5 bases and 1 base respectively, with 11 bases between them. The germline V gene encodes CDR1 SGHVS and CDR2 FNYEAQ. The CDR3 protein is CASSPDGPNTEAFF. The CDR3 coding sequence is TGTGCCAGCAGCCCTGACGGACCGAACACTGAAGCTTTCTTT.

The table lists this clonotype with a few counts. The chain joins TRBV7-9 to TRBJ2-2; a possible D gene is TRBD2 (6 bases). Per germline, CDR1 SEHNR and CDR2 FQNEAQ (reference sequence). The length of the CDR3 is 14 residues. The V and J ends lost 5 bases and 7 bases respectively, with 14 bases between them. CDR3: CASSPPNSGGELFF. As DNA, the CDR3 is TGTGCCAGCAGCCCCCCAAATAGCGGCGGGGAGCTGTTTTTT. Drawing the rest from reference TRBV7-9 and TRBJ2-2, the complete variable domain is DTGVSQNPRHKITKRGQNVTFRCDPISEHNRLYWYRQTLGQGPEFLTYFQNEAQLEKSRLLSDRFSAERPKGSFSTLEIQRTEQGDSAMYLCASSPPNSGGELFFGEGSRLTVL.

This clonotype has a handful of counts. The rearrangement joins TRBV19 to TRBJ1-4, with 11 bases lining up with TRBD1. The ends lost 6 bases at V and 0 bases at J; junction bases unmatched: 9. The CDR3 extends over 18 amino acids. Germline CDR1 is LNHDA and CDR2 is SQIVND (reference sequence). The CDR3 protein is CASRGQGEEGPTNEKLFF. For the CDR3, the DNA is TGTGCCAGTAGGGGACAGGGGGAAGAAGGCCCAACTAATGAAAAACTGTTTTTT.

The genes are TRBV19 and TRBJ2-1; TRBD1 might be the D (6 bases). The CDR3 is made up of 14 amino acids. Trimming removed 11 bases at V and 5 bases at J, with 19 bases between. Germline lookup yields CDR1 LNHDA and CDR2 SQIVND (reference sequence). CDR3 region: CAFRWDKDDNEQFF. The CDR3, as DNA: TGTGCCTTCAGATGGGACAAAGATGACAATGAGCAGTTCTTC.